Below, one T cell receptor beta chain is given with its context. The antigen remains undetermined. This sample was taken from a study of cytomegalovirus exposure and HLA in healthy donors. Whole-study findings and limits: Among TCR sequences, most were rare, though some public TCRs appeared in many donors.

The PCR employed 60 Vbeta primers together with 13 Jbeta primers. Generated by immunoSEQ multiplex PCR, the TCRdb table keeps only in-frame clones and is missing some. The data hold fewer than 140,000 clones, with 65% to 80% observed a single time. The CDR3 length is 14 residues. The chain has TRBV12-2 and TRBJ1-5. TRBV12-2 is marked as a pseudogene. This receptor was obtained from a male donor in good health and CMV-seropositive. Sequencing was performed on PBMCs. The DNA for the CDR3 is TGTGCAAGTCGCTTAGTGGGAGGGGAGAAGCCCCAGCATTTT. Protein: CASRLVGGEKPQHF.